Presented here are 17 T cell receptor beta chains from one specimen sequenced in a study of CD8+ T cells in alopecia areata. RNA was isolated and reverse transcribed to cDNA, the sequencing template. Produced via immunoSEQ multiplex PCR; TCRdb's table is partial and in-frame only. Of roughly 190,000 clones listed, more than 55% were seen once; the top ten hold approximately 0.7%. Treatment: oral pan-JAK inhibitor, 5-10 mg twice daily. The sample here was CD4+ T cells sorted from blood, taken at week 4, from a patient treated with tofacitinib. These receptors were taken from a human donor with alopecia areata.

This chain links TRBV7-2 with TRBJ2-1; TRBD2 agrees at 7 bases. The J segment lost 2 bases and the V segment lost 6 bases, leaving 4 bases of the junction unmatched. This CDR3 has 14 amino acids. The V gene's germline CDR1 is SGHTA and CDR2 FQGNSA. The CDR3: CASSGLGPYNEQFF. The CDR3 region has the DNA TGTGCCAGCAGTGGACTAGGCCCCTACAATGAGCAGTTCTTC. Looking up the rest from reference TRBV7-2 and TRBJ2-1 gives the full variable domain: GAGVSQSPSNKVTEKGKDVELRCDPISGHTALYWYRQSLGQGLEFLIYFQGNSAPDKSGLPSDRFSAERTGGSVSTLTIQRTQQEDSAVYLCASSGLGPYNEQFFGPGTRLTVL.

The CDR3 sequence is CAWRLGWAGELFF. The CDR3 DNA follows: TGTGCCTGGCGTCTAGGATGGGCCGGGGAGCTGTTTTTT. The chain joins TRBV30 to TRBJ2-2; no firm D call. The V gene lost 5 bases and the J gene lost 6 bases, with 13 bases spanning the gap. This CDR3 contains 13 residues. Germline assignment: CDR1 GTSNPN and CDR2 SVGIG (reference sequence). The whole variable domain, filled in from reference TRBV30 and TRBJ2-2, reads SQTIHQWPATLVQPVGSPLSLECTVEGTSNPNLYWYRQAAGRGLQLLFYSVGIGQISSEVPQNLSASRPQDRQFILSSKKLLLSDSGFYLCAWRLGWAGELFFGEGSRLTVL.

This chain joins TRBV20-1 and TRBJ2-5, with D perhaps TRBD1 (6 bases). Looked up from germline, CDR1 is DFQATT and CDR2 is SNEGSKA (reference sequence). The length of the CDR3 is 11 residues. The DNA for the CDR3 is TGCAGCGACCGAGGGGGAGAGACCCAGTACTTC. The encoded protein is CSDRGGETQYF.

V usage is TRBV30 and J usage is TRBJ1-2; the D gene is possibly TRBD1 (6 bases). V gave up 2 bases and J gave up 2 bases, with 12 bases separating them. Germline CDR1 is GTSNPN and CDR2 is SVGIG (reference sequence). The CDR3 spans 14 residues. Here the CDR3 reads CAWSTGASNYGYTF. The CDR3 DNA follows: TGTGCCTGGAGTACGGGGGCCTCCAACTATGGCTACACCTTC.

This clone was counted only a few times. The V gene is TRBV7-9, the J gene TRBJ1-2, with unresolved D. The V and J ends lost 5 bases and 3 bases respectively, with 7 bases between them. Looked up from germline, CDR1 is SEHNR and CDR2 is FQNEAQ (reference sequence). CDR3 length equals 12 residues. DNA of the CDR3: TGTGCCAGCAGCGAAAGGGACTATGGCTACACCTTC. It codes for CASSERDYGYTF.

The rearrangement uses TRBV6-6 and TRBJ2-7; 14 bases line up with TRBD2. This CDR3 spans 15 amino acids. Per germline, CDR1 MNHNY and CDR2 SVGAGI (reference sequence). The V segment lost 6 bases and the J segment 3 bases; nucleotides outside the gene matches: 4. CDR3 nucleotides: TGTGCCAGCAGCCCCGGACTAGCGGGAGGCTACGAGCAGTACTTC. Protein product: CASSPGLAGGYEQYF.

The chain joins TRBV30 to TRBJ2-2; 11 positions agree with TRBD2. Germline V gene data show CDR1 as GTSNPN and CDR2 as SVGIG (reference sequence). Trimming took 1 base from V and 4 from J; bases not matched to a gene: 5. This CDR3 spans 16 amino acids. This CDR3 reads CAWSAGLAGPTGELFF. The CDR3 DNA reads TGTGCCTGGAGTGCCGGACTAGCGGGTCCCACCGGGGAGCTGTTTTTT. The complete variable domain, with remaining parts taken from reference TRBV30 and TRBJ2-2, reads SQTIHQWPATLVQPVGSPLSLECTVEGTSNPNLYWYRQAAGRGLQLLFYSVGIGQISSEVPQNLSASRPQDRQFILSSKKLLLSDSGFYLCAWSAGLAGPTGELFFGEGSRLTVL.

This chain uses TRBV30 with TRBJ2-1; D perhaps matches TRBD2 (5 bases). Germline V lookup: CDR1 GTSNPN, CDR2 SVGIG (reference sequence). The CDR3 runs 14 residues. Trimming took 2 bases from V and 0 from J, leaving 8 bases between them. The CDR3 protein is CAWSWESSYNEQFF. The CDR3 DNA is TGTGCCTGGAGTTGGGAGAGCTCCTACAATGAGCAGTTCTTC.

The chain employs TRBV2 and TRBJ2-3; 8 bases fit TRBD1. This CDR3 spans 14 amino acids. Germline CDR1 SNHLY, CDR2 FYNNEI. V shed 11 bases, J shed 3 bases, and the junction held 10 bases outside the gene matches. This CDR3 is CASDQDRGTDTQYF. The CDR3 DNA reads TGTGCCTCCGACCAAGACAGGGGAACAGATACGCAGTATTTT.

The genes are TRBV4-2 and TRBJ2-7; D possibly corresponds to TRBD2 (5 bases). The CDR3 spans 13 residues. Trimming shortened V by 4 bases and J by 0 bases, and 7 bases separated the two germline ends. CDR1 LGHNA and CDR2 YNFKEQ come from the germline V gene. The CDR3 sequence: CASSPGVSYEQYF. In DNA form, the CDR3 reads TGTGCCAGCAGCCCCGGGGTCTCCTACGAGCAGTACTTC.

On this clone itself: The sample holds other DNA sequences that translate to the same CDR3. V is TRBV15 and J is TRBJ2-7; D is unclear. Trimming cost V 1 base and J 3 bases, with 7 bases left between them. There are 13 residues in the CDR3. Germline V gene lookup returns CDR1 LNHNV and CDR2 YYDKDF (reference sequence). The CDR3 DNA reads TGTGCCACCAGCAGAGGGGATAGCTACGAGCAGTACTTC. This codes for CATSRGDSYEQYF.

This clone was observed a handful of times. This sequence joins TRBV4-1 and TRBJ1-3, with 8 nucleotides matching TRBD1. Germline V gene sequence: CDR1 MGHRA, CDR2 YSYEKL. The trim removed 0 bases at V and 1 base at J, leaving 11 bases unmatched. CDR3 size: 19 residues. CDR3 DNA: TGCGCCAGCAGCCAAGATTTAGGGCAGGGGGCTGATTCTGGAAACACCATATATTTT. Protein sequence: CASSQDLGQGADSGNTIYF.

V and J are TRBV29-1 and TRBJ1-1; D gene ambiguous. The germline CDR1 and CDR2 sequences are SQVTM and ANQGSEA. Trimming removed 5 bases at V and 4 bases at J, with 11 bases between. The CDR3 sequence is 12 residues long. The CDR3 here is CSVSRGGTEAFF. The CDR3, as DNA: TGCAGCGTTTCCCGGGGTGGCACTGAAGCTTTCTTT.

The CDR3 coding sequence is TGTGCCAGTAGCATGTGGGGGAACACCGGGGAGCTGTTTTTT. Its protein is CASSMWGNTGELFF. V is TRBV19 and J is TRBJ2-2; the D is unclear. This CDR3 contains 14 residues. V lost 6 bases to trimming and J lost 1 base, with 9 bases between them. Germline CDR1 reads LNHDA; CDR2 reads SQIVND (reference sequence).

This chain connects TRBV29-1 to TRBJ2-5; D assignment may be TRBD1 or TRBD2 (6 bases each). The CDR3 consists of 12 residues. V lost 7 bases and J lost 4, with 13 bases in between. The germline V gene encodes CDR1 SQVTM and CDR2 ANQGSEA. As DNA, the CDR3 is TGCAGCGGGGGGGCCAAAGGAGAGACCCAGTACTTC. The encoded protein is CSGGAKGETQYF.

This chain connects TRBV10-3 to TRBJ1-1; unclear D gene. From germline, CDR1 is ENHRY and CDR2 SYGVKD. The CDR3 is 12 residues long. The V gene lost 3 bases and the J gene lost 5 bases, with 7 bases spanning the gap. The CDR3: CAISDGWTEAFF. Written as DNA, the CDR3 is TGTGCCATCAGTGACGGGTGGACTGAAGCTTTCTTT.

This clone was counted a single time. The V gene is TRBV29-1, the J gene TRBJ2-5; D uncertain. Germline V gene sequence: CDR1 SQVTM, CDR2 ANQGSEA. The CDR3 consists of 11 residues. V was cut by 4 bases and J by 2 bases, with 5 bases left in between. As DNA, the CDR3 is TGCAGCGTTGTGGAGCAAGAGACCCAGTACTTC. It specifies CSVVEQETQYF.